This T cell receptor beta chain was identified in a study of blood T cell repertoires in COVID-19 (dated by TCRdb to 2018 to 2021). At the level of the whole study: The collaborator samples originated in the United States, Italy and Spain and spanned the acute and convalescent phases of COVID-19. The material from the prospective study consisted of cDNA or gDNA derived from T cells, B-cell-depleted T cells, or PBMCs. The dataset comprised deeply sampled blood TCRbeta repertoires from subjects exposed to, actively infected with, or recovered from COVID-19. The repertoires were released in a freely available public database intended as a resource for research on the immune response to SARS-CoV-2. The samples were drawn from the first 160 participants of the ongoing ImmuneRACE study and from 950 to 1,500 subjects provided by 6 global collaborators. The sample metadata nearly always contained a de-identified subject ID, COVID-19 status, age in years and sex. HLA class I and class II types, where available, came from metadata supplied by the sample provider rather than from assay-based typing. Beyond this particular receptor, the publication reports: The amount of clinical and demographic metadata varied by source and participant and was provided uncurated.

Turning to this clone: This receptor's antigen is unknown. Base-call qualities are not available, and no considerably larger clone is one nucleotide away.

In the prospective study, participants were roughly 18 to 89 years old, resided in about two dozen geographic areas of the United States, and were enrolled through a virtual design. In the prospective study, cohorts were assigned on the basis of participant-reported clinical history obtained from a screening survey and a study questionnaire. For ImmuneRACE Cohort 3, a participant was defined as recovered based on two consecutive negative NP/OP PCR tests, clearance by a healthcare professional, or resolution of symptoms. Each participant in the prospective study had whole blood, serum and a nasopharyngeal or oropharyngeal swab collected by mobile phlebotomists. Additional blood draws and questionnaires over an approximately two-month period could optionally be provided by prospective study participants. Before DNA extraction, prospective study blood samples were shipped either frozen or at room temperature.

The cysteine opens and the phenylalanine closes a CDR3 of 15 amino acids. Only the CDR3 region is kept as DNA, spanning 45 bases read in frame from base 1. CDR1 and CDR2 are read off the germline V gene as MNHEY and SVGEGT. Trimming takes 0 bases off V and 7 bases off J; junction bases not matched to a gene: 9. TCRbeta CDR3 regions were amplified from genomic DNA by means of the immunoSEQ Assay, a bias-controlled multiplex PCR. The paper's processing steps were these. The number of nucleated cells in each sample was estimated from the amplification of reference gene primers within the assay. To quantify the absolute abundance of each unique TCRbeta CDR3 rearrangement, sequence reads were collapsed and filtered. For each sample, productive Simpson clonality was calculated as the square root of Simpson's diversity index across productive rearrangements. TCRdb took this table from immuneACCESS and kept in-frame rearrangements with V and J called. Such tables lack part of the clones; where checked against another copy, unresolved V genes explain under half of the gap, and the rest is unexplained. D and trimming were read from the DNA, whereas the V and J calls and clone size are those reported in that table. The sample contains 310,000 or so clones, around 90% of them found a single time. In total, the top ten clones hold around 8.9% of the sample.

This receptor was taken from a woman under 30 who had recovered from COVID-19. Sequences were obtained from PBMCs or T cells enriched from blood (not recorded which). The V gene is TRBV6-2 or TRBV6-3 and the J gene is TRBJ2-7, with TRBD2 identical over 7 junction bases. The nucleotides read TGTGCCAGCAGTTACTCGGGGGACTATACCGGGGAGCAGTACTTC. Protein translation: CASSYSGDYTGEQYF.